The entry below gives a single TCR beta chain sequence along with its context. Its antigen is still unknown. CDR3 length: 15 residues. Per the germline V gene, CDR1 is MNHEY and CDR2 is SVGAGI. Trimming left V 0 bases short and J 8 bases short, with 11 bases between. Second-dose groups at about 4 or about 12 weeks were pooled. The data are from a study of T cell responses to AZD1222 COVID-19 vaccine. The study's findings and limits: Spike was spanned by vaccine-associated CD4 TCRs, with dominance at 160-218 and 743-854. Breadth and depth of Spike-specific TCRs rose after two AZD1222 doses. Baseline antibody screening turned up just a handful of seropositive AZD1222 recipients.

TCRdb keeps only in-frame clones here, not all; method: immunoSEQ multiplex PCR. Here the sample spans about 160,000 clones, around 90% being singletons. This specimen consisted of peripheral blood, obtained 28 days after the second AZD1222 dose. This TCR came from an adult who received the AZD1222 COVID-19 vaccine. The chain joins TRBV6-5 to TRBJ1-6; D call uncertain. The CDR3 DNA sequence: TGTGCCAGCAGTTACTCTGCGGCTAGGCATTCACCCCTCCACTTT. Encoded protein: CASSYSAARHSPLHF.